This TCR beta chain stems from a study of blood T cell repertoires in COVID-19 (dated by TCRdb to about 2020). With respect to the entire study: The collaborator samples originated in the United States, Italy and Spain and spanned the acute and convalescent phases of COVID-19. The material from the prospective study consisted of cDNA or gDNA derived from T cells, B-cell-depleted T cells, or PBMCs. Subjects who had been exposed to COVID-19, were actively infected with it, or had recovered from it provided the deeply sampled blood TCRbeta repertoires that made up the dataset. A freely available public database, intended as a resource for researchers studying the immune response to SARS-CoV-2, is where the repertoires were released. Samples were obtained from the ongoing ImmuneRACE study (first 160 participants) and from about 1,300 subjects provided by 6 global collaborators. Sample metadata almost always included a de-identified subject ID, COVID-19 status, age in years and sex. HLA class I and class II types, where available, came from metadata supplied by the sample provider rather than from assay-based typing.

From cysteine to phenylalanine, the CDR3 is 16 amino acids long. CDR3 DNA is the only sequence kept; it has 48 bases, read in frame from the first base. Unmatched junction bases come to 6, with V trimmed by 0 bases and J by 4 bases. CDR1 and CDR2 are read off the germline V gene (reference sequence) as SGHNT and YYREEE. With respect to this clone: The antigen this receptor binds is unknown. No quality values exist for individual bases; no much larger clone is one base distant.

Whole blood was collected in K2EDTA tubes by collaborating institutions according to the institutions' own protocols. For TCRbeta analysis, collaborators shipped samples in one of three forms: frozen whole blood, isolated PBMCs, or DNA extracted from either of those sample types. Results and caveats for the whole study, not just this receptor: The amount of clinical and demographic metadata varied by source and participant and was provided uncurated.

TCRbeta CDR3 regions were amplified from genomic DNA by means of the immunoSEQ Assay, a bias-controlled multiplex PCR. In the source study's methods: The number of nucleated cells in each sample was estimated from the amplification of reference gene primers within the assay. To quantify the absolute abundance of each unique TCRbeta CDR3 rearrangement, sequence reads were collapsed and filtered. For each sample, productive Simpson clonality was calculated as the square root of Simpson's diversity index across productive rearrangements. In its TCRdb copy, this immuneACCESS table keeps in-frame sequences only and misses some clones. Where compared with another copy, unresolved V genes explain less than half of these, and the others have no known cause. V and J calls and clone size are copied from that table; D and trimming were computed from the DNA. For this sample there are roughly 250,000 clones; around 86% appear just once. The ten largest account for under 3% of the sample.

The sample was peripheral blood. Recombination joined TRBV5-4 with TRBJ2-3; TRBD2 fits 9 bases in the junction. This TCR derives from a woman in her sixties with active or convalescent COVID-19. The bases are TGTGCCAGCAGCTTGGTCAGGGCGGGGGGGGCAGATACGCAGTATTTT. It translates as CASSLVRAGGADTQYF.